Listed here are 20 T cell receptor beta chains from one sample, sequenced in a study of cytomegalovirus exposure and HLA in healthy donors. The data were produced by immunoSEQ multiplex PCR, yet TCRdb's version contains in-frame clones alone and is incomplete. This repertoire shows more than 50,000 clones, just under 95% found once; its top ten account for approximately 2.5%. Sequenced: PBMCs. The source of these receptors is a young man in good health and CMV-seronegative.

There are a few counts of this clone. CDR3 in amino acids: CASKKVGGSYEQYF. For the CDR3, the DNA is TGTGCCAGCAAGAAGGTAGGCGGCTCCTACGAGCAGTACTTC. V gene TRBV27 combines with J gene TRBJ2-7; no firm D call. Trimming pared 7 bases from V and 0 bases from J, leaving 13 bases between. Looked up from germline, CDR1 is MNHEY and CDR2 is SMNVEV (reference sequence). CDR3 length equals 14 residues.

The CDR3 loop is CASSEERGGWGNQPQHF. CDR3 nucleotide sequence: TGTGCCAGCAGTGAAGAAAGAGGGGGATGGGGCAATCAGCCCCAGCATTTT. The rearrangement joins TRBV6-1 to TRBJ1-5; D perhaps matches TRBD1 (6 bases). The CDR3 is 17 residues long. CDR1 and CDR2 from the germline V gene are MNHNS and SASEGT. The V end was cut by 1 base, the J end by 2 bases, with 15 bases between.

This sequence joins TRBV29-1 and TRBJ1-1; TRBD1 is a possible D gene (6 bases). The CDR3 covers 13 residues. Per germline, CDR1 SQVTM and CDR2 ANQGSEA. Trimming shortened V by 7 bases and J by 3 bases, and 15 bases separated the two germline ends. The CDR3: CSAIGQTDTEAFF. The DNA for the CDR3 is TGCAGCGCCATTGGACAGACGGACACTGAAGCTTTCTTT.

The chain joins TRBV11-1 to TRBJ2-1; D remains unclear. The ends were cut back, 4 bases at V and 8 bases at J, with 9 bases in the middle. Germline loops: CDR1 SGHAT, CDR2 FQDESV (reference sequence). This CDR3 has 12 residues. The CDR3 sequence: CASSSRVDEQFF. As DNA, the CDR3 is TGTGCCAGCAGCTCCCGGGTAGATGAGCAGTTCTTC.

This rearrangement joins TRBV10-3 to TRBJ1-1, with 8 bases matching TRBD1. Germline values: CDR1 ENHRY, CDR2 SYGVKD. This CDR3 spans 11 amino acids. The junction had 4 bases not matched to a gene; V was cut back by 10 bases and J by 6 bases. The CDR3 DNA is TGTGCCACCTTACAGGGGGCTGAAGCTTTCTTT. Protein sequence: CATLQGAEAFF.

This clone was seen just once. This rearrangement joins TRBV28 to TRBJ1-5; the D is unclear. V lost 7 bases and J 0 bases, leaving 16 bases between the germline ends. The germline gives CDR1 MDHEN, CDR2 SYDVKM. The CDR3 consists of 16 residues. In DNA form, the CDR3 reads TGTGCCAGCACCTTAGGTGGACTGAATAGCAATCAGCCCCAGCATTTT. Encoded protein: CASTLGGLNSNQPQHF. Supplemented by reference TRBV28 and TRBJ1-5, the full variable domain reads DVKVTQSSRYLVKRTGEKVFLECVQDMDHENMFWYRQDPGLGLRLIYFSYDVKMKEKGDIPEGYSVSREKKERFSLILESASTNQTSMYLCASTLGGLNSNQPQHFGDGTRLSIL.

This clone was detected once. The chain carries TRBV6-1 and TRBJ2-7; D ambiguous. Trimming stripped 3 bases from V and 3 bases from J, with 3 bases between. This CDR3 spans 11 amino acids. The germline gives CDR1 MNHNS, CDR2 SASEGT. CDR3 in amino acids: CASSDSYEQYF. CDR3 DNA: TGTGCCAGCAGTGACAGCTACGAGCAGTACTTC.

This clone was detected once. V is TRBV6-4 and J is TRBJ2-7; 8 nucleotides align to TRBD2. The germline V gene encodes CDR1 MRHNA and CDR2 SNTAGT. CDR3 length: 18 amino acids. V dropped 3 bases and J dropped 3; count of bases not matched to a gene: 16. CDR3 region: CASSECGAGTSYFYEQYF. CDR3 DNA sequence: TGTGCCAGCAGTGAATGTGGAGCGGGGACTAGTTACTTCTACGAGCAGTACTTC.

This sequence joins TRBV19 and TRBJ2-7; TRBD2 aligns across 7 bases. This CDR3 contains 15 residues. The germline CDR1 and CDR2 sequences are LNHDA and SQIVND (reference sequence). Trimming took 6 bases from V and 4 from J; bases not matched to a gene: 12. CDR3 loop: CASSLEREGAYEQYF. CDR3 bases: TGTGCCAGTAGCCTTGAGAGGGAGGGCGCTTACGAGCAGTACTTC. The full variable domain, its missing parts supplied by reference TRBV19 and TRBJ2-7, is DGGITQSPKYLFRKEGQNVTLSCEQNLNHDAMYWYRQDPGQGLRLIYYSQIVNDFQKGDIAEGYSVSREKKESFPLTVTSAQKNPTAFYLCASSLEREGAYEQYFGPGTRLTVT.

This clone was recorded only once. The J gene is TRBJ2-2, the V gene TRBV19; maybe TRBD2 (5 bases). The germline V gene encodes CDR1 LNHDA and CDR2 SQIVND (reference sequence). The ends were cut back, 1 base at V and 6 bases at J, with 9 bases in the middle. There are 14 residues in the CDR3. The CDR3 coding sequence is TGTGCCAGTAGTATAGCCGGGGTTCCCGGGGAGCTGTTTTTT. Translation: CASSIAGVPGELFF. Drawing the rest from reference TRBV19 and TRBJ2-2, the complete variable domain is DGGITQSPKYLFRKEGQNVTLSCEQNLNHDAMYWYRQDPGQGLRLIYYSQIVNDFQKGDIAEGYSVSREKKESFPLTVTSAQKNPTAFYLCASSIAGVPGELFFGEGSRLTVL.

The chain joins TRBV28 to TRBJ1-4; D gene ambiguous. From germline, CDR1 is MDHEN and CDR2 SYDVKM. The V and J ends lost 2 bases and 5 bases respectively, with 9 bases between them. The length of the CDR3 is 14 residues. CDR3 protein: CASSLHTRNEKLFF. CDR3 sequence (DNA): TGTGCCAGCAGTTTACACACGAGGAATGAAAAACTGTTTTTT.

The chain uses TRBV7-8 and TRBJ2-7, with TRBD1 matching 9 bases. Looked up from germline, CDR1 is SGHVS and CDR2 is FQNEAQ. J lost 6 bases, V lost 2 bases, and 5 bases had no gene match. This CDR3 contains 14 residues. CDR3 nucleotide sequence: TGTGCCAGCAGCTTAAGTGGGACAGGGTTCGAGCAGTACTTC. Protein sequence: CASSLSGTGFEQYF.

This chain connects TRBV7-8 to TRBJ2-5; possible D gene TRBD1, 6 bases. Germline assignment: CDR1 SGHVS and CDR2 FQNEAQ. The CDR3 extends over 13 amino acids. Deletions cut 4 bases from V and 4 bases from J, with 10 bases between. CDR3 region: CASSSTGLETQYF. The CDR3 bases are TGTGCCAGCAGCTCTACAGGGCTAGAGACCCAGTACTTC.

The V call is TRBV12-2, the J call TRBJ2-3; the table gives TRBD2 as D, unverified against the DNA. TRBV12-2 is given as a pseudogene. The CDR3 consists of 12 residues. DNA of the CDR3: TGTGCAAGTCGCACGCGCTCAGATACGCAGTATTTT. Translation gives CASRTRSDTQYF.

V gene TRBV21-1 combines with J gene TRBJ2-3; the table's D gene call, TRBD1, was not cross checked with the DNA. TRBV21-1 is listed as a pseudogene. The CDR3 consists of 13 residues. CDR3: CASNQTGPDTQYF. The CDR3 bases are TGTGCCAGCAATCAGACAGGGCCAGATACGCAGTATTTT.

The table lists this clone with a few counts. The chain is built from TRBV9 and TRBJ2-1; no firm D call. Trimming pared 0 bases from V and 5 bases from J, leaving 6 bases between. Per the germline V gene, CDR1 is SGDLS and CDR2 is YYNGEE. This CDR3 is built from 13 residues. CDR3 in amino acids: CASSVVGDNEQFF. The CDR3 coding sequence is TGTGCCAGCAGCGTAGTTGGAGACAATGAGCAGTTCTTC.

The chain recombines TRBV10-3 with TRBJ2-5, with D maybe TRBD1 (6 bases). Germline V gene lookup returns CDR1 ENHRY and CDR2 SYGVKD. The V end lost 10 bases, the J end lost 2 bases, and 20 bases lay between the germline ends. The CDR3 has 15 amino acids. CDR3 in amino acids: CATACPGHLQETQYF. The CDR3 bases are TGTGCCACGGCGTGCCCGGGACATCTGCAAGAGACCCAGTACTTC.

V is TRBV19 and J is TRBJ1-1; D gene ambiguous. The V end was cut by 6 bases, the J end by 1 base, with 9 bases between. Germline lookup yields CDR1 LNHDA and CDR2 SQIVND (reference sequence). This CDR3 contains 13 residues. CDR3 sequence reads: CASRAVQNTEAFF. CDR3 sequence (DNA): TGTGCCAGTAGGGCAGTGCAGAACACTGAAGCTTTCTTT. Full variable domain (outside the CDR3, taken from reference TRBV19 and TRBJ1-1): DGGITQSPKYLFRKEGQNVTLSCEQNLNHDAMYWYRQDPGQGLRLIYYSQIVNDFQKGDIAEGYSVSREKKESFPLTVTSAQKNPTAFYLCASRAVQNTEAFFGQGTRLTVV.

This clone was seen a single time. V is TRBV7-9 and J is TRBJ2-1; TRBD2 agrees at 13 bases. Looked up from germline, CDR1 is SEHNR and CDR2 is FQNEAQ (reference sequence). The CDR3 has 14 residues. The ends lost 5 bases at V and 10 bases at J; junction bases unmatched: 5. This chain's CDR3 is CASSLTSGRVEQFF. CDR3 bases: TGTGCCAGCAGCCTCACTAGCGGGAGGGTAGAGCAGTTCTTC. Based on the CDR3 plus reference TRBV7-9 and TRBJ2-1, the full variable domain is DTGVSQNPRHKITKRGQNVTFRCDPISEHNRLYWYRQTLGQGPEFLTYFQNEAQLEKSRLLSDRFSAERPKGSFSTLEIQRTEQGDSAMYLCASSLTSGRVEQFFGPGTRLTVL.

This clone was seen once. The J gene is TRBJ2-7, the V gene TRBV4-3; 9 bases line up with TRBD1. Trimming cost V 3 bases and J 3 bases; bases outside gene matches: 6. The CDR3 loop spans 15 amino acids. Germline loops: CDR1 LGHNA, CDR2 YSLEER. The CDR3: CASSQAGTGYYEQYF. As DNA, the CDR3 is TGCGCCAGCAGCCAGGCCGGGACAGGGTACTACGAGCAGTACTTC.